These T cell receptor beta chains were read from a single sample in a study of CD8+CD57+ T cells in acquired aplastic anemia. TCRdb independently ran MiXCR on the reads; one entry per CDR3 protein. Found here are some 410,000 distinct CDR3 sequences, 65% to 80% of them singletons; the top ten hold around 4%. The sample taken for sequencing was sorted CD4+, CD8+, or CD8+CD57+ T cells (not recorded which) from PBMCs. The receptors shown here come from a human donor in good health, serving as a control. The CDR3 runs from the conserved cysteine through the conserved F or W. The D gene is left open where the match is weak. Only some rows state a clone size, as once, few, many or a class for expanded clones.

>TRBD1|TRBJ1-1|-|18|TRBV12-3/TRBV12-4
TGTGCCAGCAGTTTCTTCGACAGGGGTTCGGTTCTGGACTCTGAAGCTTTCTTT
CASSFFDRGSVLDSEAFF
>-|TRBJ2-1|-|10|TRBV20-1
TGCAGTGCTGGAGACAATGAGCAGTTCTTC
CSAGDNEQFF
>-|TRBJ1-5|-|15|TRBV7-2
TGTGCCAGCAGCCCCTGGAGGGATAGCAATCAGCCCCAGCATTTT
CASSPWRDSNQPQHF
>TRBD2|TRBJ2-3|once|15|TRBV7-2
TGTGCCAGCAGGCTACTCAGCAGGGAGGGTGGCTACACCTATTTT
CASRLLSREGGYTYF
>-|TRBJ2-5|many|15|TRBV5-5
TGTGCCAGCAGCCAGCTTTGGGCAGACCAAGAGACCCAGTACTTC
CASSQLWADQETQYF
>-|TRBJ2-7|-|15|TRBV7-2
TGTGCCAGCAGCCTGGAGGAGACGGAAGCCTTCTTTGGAACCTTC
CASSLEETEAFFGTF
>-|TRBJ2-7|-|14|TRBV7-2
TGTGCCAGCAGCTTAGCGCGTCTCAGCGACCAGTACTTCTTC
CASSLARLSDQYFF
>-|TRBJ1-1|-|13|TRBV12-3/TRBV12-4
TGTGCCAGCGGTTTGGCAAGGGGCACTGAAGCTTTCTTT
CASGLARGTEAFF
>-|TRBJ1-6|-|13|TRBV2
TGTGCCAGCAGCCAATTGCAATGTTCACCCCCCCACTTT
CASSQLQCSPPHF
>-|TRBJ1-2|-|13|TRBV7-2
TGTGCCAGCAGCTTATCGGTAGCTGGGGGCTACACCTTC
CASSLSVAGGYTF
>-|TRBJ1-1|-|15|TRBV20-1
TGCAGTGCCCTACGAGAGGGGACGGGGAACACTGAAGCTTTCTTT
CSALREGTGNTEAFF
>-|TRBJ2-3|-|15|TRBV9
TGTGCCAGCAGCGCAGAGGGGTTATCTGGAAACACCAAGTATTTT
CASSAEGLSGNTKYF
>-|TRBJ1-4|-|15|TRBV19
TGTGCCAGTAGTCCTCGGGGACCGACTAATGAAAAACTGTTTTTT
CASSPRGPTNEKLFF
>-|TRBJ1-6|-|14|TRBV9
TGTGCCAGCAGCCTTGGGGGCCAATCCTACCACCAGCACTTT
CASSLGGQSYHQHF
>-|TRBJ2-7|-|14|TRBV7-3
TGTGCCAGCAGCATTACGGGACGGGTCGACGGCCAGAACTTC
CASSITGRVDGQNF
>-|TRBJ1-6|many|14|TRBV30
TGTGCCTGGACCCCCGGGGGTAATAATTCACCCCTCCACTTT
CAWTPGGNNSPLHF
>-|TRBJ2-7|-|16|TRBV20-1
TGCAGTGCTAGACGAGGGGAACGTAACTATGGCTACGAGCAGTACTTC
CSARRGERNYGYEQYF
>-|TRBJ1-1|-|13|TRBV10-3
TGTGCCATCAGGCCCGGGACGGGGAATGAAGCTTTCTTT
CAIRPGTGNEAFF
>-|TRBJ1-6|-|16|TRBV4-2
TGTGCCAGCAGCCAAGAGAAGGACTCCTATAATTCACCCCTCCACTTT
CASSQEKDSYNSPLHF
>-|TRBJ2-4|few|16|TRBV5-5
TGTGCCAGCAGCTTAGATTTAGAGGCAGCCAAAAACATTCAGTACTTC
CASSLDLEAAKNIQYF
>-|TRBJ1-3|-|13|TRBV12-3/TRBV12-4
TGTGCCAGCAGTTTCCGCTCTGGAAACACCATATATTTT
CASSFRSGNTIYF
>-|TRBJ1-1|many|14|TRBV6-2/TRBV6-3
TGTGCCAGCAGTTTTGAAGACATGAACACTGAAGCTTTCTTT
CASSFEDMNTEAFF
>-|TRBJ1-2|many|13|TRBV25-1
TGTGCCAGCAGTTGGGGCGACGACTATGGCTACACCTTC
CASSWGDDYGYTF
>-|TRBJ1-2|-|15|TRBV7-2
TGTGCCAGCAGCTTAGACGTCGGCTACGAGCAGTACTTCACCTTC
CASSLDVGYEQYFTF
>TRBD1|TRBJ1-5|-|16|TRBV19
TGTGCCAGTAGTATTCCGGGACAGGGGACTAAACAGCCCCAGCATTTT
CASSIPGQGTKQPQHF
>TRBD1|TRBJ2-1|-|10|TRBV5-4
TGTGCCAGTCAGGGGGCCTACGAGTTCTTC
CASQGAYEFF
>-|TRBJ1-6|once|17|TRBV19
TGTGCCAGTAGCTTTAGAGGGGTCAAGGATTATAATTCCCTCCACCACTTT
CASSFRGVKDYNSLHHF
>-|TRBJ1-2|many|11|TRBV20-1
TGCAGTGTCTCGGGGGCAGACGGCTACACCTTC
CSVSGADGYTF
>-|TRBJ1-6|once|14|TRBV5-1
TGCCCCAGCAGCTTGGGGACCGAAAATTCACCCCTCCACTTT
CPSSLGTENSPLHF
>-|TRBJ2-1|many|16|TRBV10-3
TGTGCCATCAGTGAGGCGACGGACCGGGCAGGCAATGAGCAGTTCTTC
CAISEATDRAGNEQFF
>-|TRBJ1-1|-|16|TRBV5-4
TGTGCCAGCAGCTTGGCGTTAGGGCAGAAGGGCACTGAAGCTTTCTTT
CASSLALGQKGTEAFF
>-|TRBJ1-3|few|14|TRBV9
TGTGCCAGCAGCGTAACGAGGAACACTGAAGCTTTCTATTTT
CASSVTRNTEAFYF
>-|TRBJ2-7|-|15|TRBV19
TGTGCCAGTAGTATTACTCCGGGACGGGACTACGAGCAGTACTTC
CASSITPGRDYEQYF
>-|TRBJ1-3|-|16|TRBV9
TGTGCCAGCACCCCGTTGACGGTGTCTGGGGCCAACGCCATATATTTT
CASTPLTVSGANAIYF
>-|TRBJ1-5|-|14|TRBV9
TGTGCCAGCAGCGAAGGACGGACGGTTTACCACCAGCATTTT
CASSEGRTVYHQHF
>TRBD1|TRBJ1-4|few|15|TRBV2
TGTGCCAGCAGATCAGGGGGCGCCTGGAATGAAAAACTGTTTTTT
CASRSGGAWNEKLFF
>TRBD1|TRBJ1-2|-|19|TRBV3-1
TGTGCCAGCAGCCAAGTGTTCGGGTCAGGGGGAGTCTCAGGCTATGGCTACACCTTC
CASSQVFGSGGVSGYGYTF
>-|TRBJ1-1|-|13|TRBV11-2
TGTGCCAGCAGCTTACGCGTAGCGGATGAAGCTTTCTTT
CASSLRVADEAFF